The T cell receptor beta chain under discussion was sequenced for a study of T-cell reconstitution after alpha-beta-depleted transplantation in children. Germline assignment: CDR1 DFQATT and CDR2 SNEGSKA (reference sequence). The V and J ends lost 3 bases and 4 bases respectively, with 15 bases between them. The CDR3 has 14 residues. As it was prepared, the TCRbeta library received unique molecular identifiers. TCRdb re-called the PCR reads through MiXCR, storing one row per CDR3 protein. The sample consists of fewer than 500,000 distinct CDR3 sequences, 43% of them appearing once. The specimen comprised PBMCs, sampled before TCRalphabeta/CD19-depleted stem cell transplant. The TCR comes from a girl aged 2 to 10 with aplastic anemia, due to receive a stem cell transplant. The rearrangement links TRBV20-1 to TRBJ1-2; maybe TRBD1 (5 bases). The CDR3 loop reads CSASGREGFYGYTF. The CDR3 coding sequence is TGCAGTGCTAGTGGCCGGGAGGGGTTCTATGGCTACACCTTC.